These T cell receptor beta chains were read from a single sample in a study of Ad26.COV2.S vaccination and SARS-CoV-2 variants. The protocol was immunoSEQ multiplex PCR, while the TCRdb copy is restricted to in-frame clones and leaves out a portion. The repertoire holds 380,000 or so clones, with around four fifths as singletons. Sequenced material: peripheral blood, taken in a trial of Ad26.COV2.S vaccine versus placebo. These receptors were collected from a person aged 18-60 years who received the Ad26.COV2.S COVID-19 vaccine or a placebo. CDR3s include the opening cysteine and the closing phenylalanine or tryptophan. Each record gives: D gene, clone size, V gene, CDR3 length, J gene, CDR3 protein, CDR3 DNA. D genes are given only for firm matches. Clone size is given for some rows only: seen once, a few or many times, or a class if the clone is expanded.

D gene: .; clone size: .; V gene: TRBV4-2; CDR3 length: 17; J gene: TRBJ1-2; CDR3 protein: CASSQGATGAANYGYTF; CDR3 DNA: TGTGCCAGCAGCCAAGGTGCGACCGGGGCTGCTAACTATGGCTACACCTTC
D gene: .; clone size: .; V gene: TRBV7-9; CDR3 length: 16; J gene: TRBJ1-1; CDR3 protein: CASSVGLRVGNTEAFF; CDR3 DNA: TGTGCCAGCAGCGTGGGACTCCGAGTCGGGAACACTGAAGCTTTCTTT
D gene: .; clone size: .; V gene: TRBV7-2; CDR3 length: 16; J gene: TRBJ2-4; CDR3 protein: CASTVVSSRGSHIQYF; CDR3 DNA: TGTGCCAGCACCGTGGTGTCCAGTAGAGGTTCGCACATTCAGTACTTC
D gene: .; clone size: .; V gene: TRBV4-2; CDR3 length: 15; J gene: TRBJ2-3; CDR3 protein: CASSRTGEDTDTQYF; CDR3 DNA: TGTGCCAGCAGCCGCACTGGGGAGGACACAGATACGCAGTATTTT
D gene: .; clone size: .; V gene: TRBV5-6; CDR3 length: 16; J gene: TRBJ1-6; CDR3 protein: CASSLGDGNENSPLHF; CDR3 DNA: TGTGCCAGCAGCTTGGGAGACGGGAACGAAAATTCACCCCTCCACTTT
D gene: .; clone size: .; V gene: TRBV4-1; CDR3 length: 16; J gene: TRBJ1-6; CDR3 protein: CASSQEGQDVGSPLHF; CDR3 DNA: TGCGCCAGCAGCCAAGAGGGCCAGGACGTGGGTTCACCCCTCCACTTT
D gene: .; clone size: few; V gene: TRBV27; CDR3 length: 14; J gene: TRBJ1-4; CDR3 protein: CASGSREVGEKLFF; CDR3 DNA: TGTGCCAGCGGAAGCAGGGAGGTGGGTGAAAAACTGTTTTTT
D gene: TRBD2; clone size: .; V gene: TRBV9; CDR3 length: 16; J gene: TRBJ2-1; CDR3 protein: CASSVATSGRTNEQFF; CDR3 DNA: TGTGCCAGCAGCGTAGCGACTAGCGGGAGGACCAATGAGCAGTTCTTC
D gene: TRBD1; clone size: .; V gene: TRBV5-6; CDR3 length: 13; J gene: TRBJ1-1; CDR3 protein: CASSPDRAFFAFF; CDR3 DNA: TGTGCCAGCAGCCCGGACAGGGCTTTCTTTGCTTTCTTT
D gene: .; clone size: .; V gene: TRBV7-9; CDR3 length: 13; J gene: TRBJ2-7; CDR3 protein: CASSFVDLYEQYF; CDR3 DNA: TGTGCCAGCAGCTTCGTTGATCTATACGAGCAGTACTTC
D gene: TRBD2; clone size: .; V gene: TRBV7-2; CDR3 length: 15; J gene: TRBJ2-1; CDR3 protein: CASSRTSGSGDEQFF; CDR3 DNA: TGTGCCAGCAGCCGGACTAGCGGGAGTGGGGATGAGCAGTTCTTC
D gene: TRBD1; clone size: .; V gene: TRBV19; CDR3 length: 12; J gene: TRBJ2-5; CDR3 protein: CASRSRGETQYF; CDR3 DNA: TGTGCCAGTAGGTCCAGGGGGGAGACCCAGTACTTC